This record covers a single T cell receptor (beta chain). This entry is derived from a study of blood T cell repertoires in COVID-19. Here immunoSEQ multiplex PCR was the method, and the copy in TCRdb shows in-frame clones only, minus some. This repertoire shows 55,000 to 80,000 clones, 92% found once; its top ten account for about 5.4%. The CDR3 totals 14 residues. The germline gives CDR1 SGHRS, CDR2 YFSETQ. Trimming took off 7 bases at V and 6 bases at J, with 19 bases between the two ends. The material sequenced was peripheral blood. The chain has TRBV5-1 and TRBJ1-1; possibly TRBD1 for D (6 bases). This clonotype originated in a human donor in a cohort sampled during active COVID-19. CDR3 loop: CASQGQGRGAEAFF. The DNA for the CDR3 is TGCGCCAGCCAAGGGCAGGGGAGAGGAGCTGAAGCTTTCTTT.